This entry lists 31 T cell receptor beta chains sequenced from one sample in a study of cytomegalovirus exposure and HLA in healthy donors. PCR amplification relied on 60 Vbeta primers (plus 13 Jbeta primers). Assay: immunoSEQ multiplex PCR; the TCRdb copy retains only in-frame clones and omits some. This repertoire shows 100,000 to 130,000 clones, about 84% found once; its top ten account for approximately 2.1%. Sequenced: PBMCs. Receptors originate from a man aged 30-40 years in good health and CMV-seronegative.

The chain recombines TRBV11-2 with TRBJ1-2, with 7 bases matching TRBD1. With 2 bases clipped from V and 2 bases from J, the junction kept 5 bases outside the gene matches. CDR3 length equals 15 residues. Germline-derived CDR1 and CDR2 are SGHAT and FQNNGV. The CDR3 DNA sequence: TGTGCCAGCAGCTTAAGGTCACAGGGGAACTATGGCTACACCTTC. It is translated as CASSLRSQGNYGYTF.

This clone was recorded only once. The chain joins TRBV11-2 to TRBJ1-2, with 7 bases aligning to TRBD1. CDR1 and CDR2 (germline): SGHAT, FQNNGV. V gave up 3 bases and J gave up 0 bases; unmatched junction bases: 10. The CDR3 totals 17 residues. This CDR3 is CASSFYPVTGSNYGYTF. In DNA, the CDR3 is TGTGCCAGCAGCTTTTATCCCGTGACAGGGTCTAACTATGGCTACACCTTC.

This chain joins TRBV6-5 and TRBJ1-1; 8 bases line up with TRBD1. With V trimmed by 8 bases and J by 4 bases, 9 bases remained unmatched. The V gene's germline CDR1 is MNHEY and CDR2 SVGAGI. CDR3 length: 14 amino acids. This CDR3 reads CASSKGQGSTEAFF. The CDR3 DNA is TGTGCCAGCTCTAAAGGACAGGGTTCCACTGAAGCTTTCTTT.

As DNA, the CDR3 is TGTGCCTGGGCCCTAGACAGGGCGCGGGCCACTGAAGCTTTCTTT. Amino acids: CAWALDRARATEAFF. The chain carries TRBV30 and TRBJ1-1; TRBD1 matches 7 bases. There are 15 residues in the CDR3. Trimming at V came to 5 bases and at J to 4 bases, leaving 13 bases not matched to a gene. Germline V gives CDR1 GTSNPN, CDR2 SVGIG (reference sequence).

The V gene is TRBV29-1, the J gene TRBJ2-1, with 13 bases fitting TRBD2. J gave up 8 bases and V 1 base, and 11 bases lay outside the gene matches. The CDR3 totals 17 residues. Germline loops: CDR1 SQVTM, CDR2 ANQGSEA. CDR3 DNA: TGCAGCGTTGAAGCCCGAACTAGCGGGAGGGCCTTATATGAGCAGTTCTTC. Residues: CSVEARTSGRALYEQFF.

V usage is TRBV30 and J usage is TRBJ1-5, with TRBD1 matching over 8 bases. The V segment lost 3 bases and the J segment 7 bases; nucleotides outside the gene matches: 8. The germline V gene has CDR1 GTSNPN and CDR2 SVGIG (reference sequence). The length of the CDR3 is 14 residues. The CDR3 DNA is TGTGCCTGGAGGGGGACAGGATTCGGACAGCCCCAGCATTTT. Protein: CAWRGTGFGQPQHF.

For the CDR3, the DNA is TGCAGCGTTGTCGGTCCCTCTCTGACAGTCGTTTATGGCTACACCTTC. Translation gives CSVVGPSLTVVYGYTF. The chain employs TRBV29-1 and TRBJ1-2; D might be TRBD1 (5 bases). Trimming left V 4 bases short and J 5 bases short, with 23 bases between. The CDR3 runs 16 residues. Germline-derived CDR1 and CDR2 are SQVTM and ANQGSEA. The whole variable domain, filled in from reference TRBV29-1 and TRBJ1-2, reads SAVISQKPSRDICQRGTSLTIQCQVDSQVTMMFWYRQQPGQSLTLIATANQGSEATYESGFVIDKFPISRPNLTFSTLTVSNMSPEDSSIYLCSVVGPSLTVVYGYTFGSGTRLTVV.

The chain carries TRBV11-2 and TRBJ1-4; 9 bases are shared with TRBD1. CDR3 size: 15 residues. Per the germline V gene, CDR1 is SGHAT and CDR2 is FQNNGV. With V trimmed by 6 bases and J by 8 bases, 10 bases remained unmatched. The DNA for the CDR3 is TGTGCCAGCAGTCCCGCCGGGACAGGGAAAGAAAAACTGTTTTTT. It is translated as CASSPAGTGKEKLFF.

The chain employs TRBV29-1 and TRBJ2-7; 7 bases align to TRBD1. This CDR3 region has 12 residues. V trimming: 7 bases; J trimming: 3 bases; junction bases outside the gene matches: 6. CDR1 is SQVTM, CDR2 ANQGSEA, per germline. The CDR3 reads CSGMTGNYEQYF. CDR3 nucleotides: TGCAGCGGGATGACAGGGAACTACGAGCAGTACTTC.

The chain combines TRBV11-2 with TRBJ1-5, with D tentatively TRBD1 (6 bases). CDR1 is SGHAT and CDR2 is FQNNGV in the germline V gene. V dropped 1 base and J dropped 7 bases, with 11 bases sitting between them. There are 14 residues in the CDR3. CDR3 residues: CASSLGLQGQPQHF. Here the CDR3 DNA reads TGTGCCAGCAGCTTAGGATTACAGGGCCAGCCCCAGCATTTT.

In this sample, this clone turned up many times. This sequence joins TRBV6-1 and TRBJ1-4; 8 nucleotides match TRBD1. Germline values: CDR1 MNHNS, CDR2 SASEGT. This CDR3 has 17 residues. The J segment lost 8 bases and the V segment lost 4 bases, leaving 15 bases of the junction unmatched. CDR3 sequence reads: CASSGSVRRQGNEKLFF. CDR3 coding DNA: TGTGCCAGCAGTGGAAGCGTACGGAGACAGGGGAACGAAAAACTGTTTTTT.

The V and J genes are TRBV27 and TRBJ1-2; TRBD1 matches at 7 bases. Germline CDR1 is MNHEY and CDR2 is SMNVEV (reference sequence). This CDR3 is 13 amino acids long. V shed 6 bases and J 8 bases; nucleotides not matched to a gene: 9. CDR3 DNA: TGTGCCAGCAGCCTACAGGGGCCAGAAGGCTACACCTTC. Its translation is CASSLQGPEGYTF.

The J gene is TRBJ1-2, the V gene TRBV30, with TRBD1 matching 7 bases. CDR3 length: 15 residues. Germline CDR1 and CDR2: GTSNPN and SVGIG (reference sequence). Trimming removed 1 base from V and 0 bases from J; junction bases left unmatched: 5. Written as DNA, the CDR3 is TGTGCCTGGAGTGGGGGGACAGCACCTAACTATGGCTACACCTTC. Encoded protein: CAWSGGTAPNYGYTF.

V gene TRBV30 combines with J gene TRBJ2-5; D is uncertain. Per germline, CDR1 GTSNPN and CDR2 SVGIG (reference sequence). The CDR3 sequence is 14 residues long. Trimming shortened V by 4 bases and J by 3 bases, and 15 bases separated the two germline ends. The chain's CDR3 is CAWKVSGVKETQYF. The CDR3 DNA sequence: TGTGCCTGGAAAGTGAGTGGAGTAAAAGAGACCCAGTACTTC.

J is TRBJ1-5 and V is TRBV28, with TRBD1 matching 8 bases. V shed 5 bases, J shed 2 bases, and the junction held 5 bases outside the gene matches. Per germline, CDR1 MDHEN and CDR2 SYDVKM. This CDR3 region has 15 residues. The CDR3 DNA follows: TGTGCCAGCAGTCGACAGGGGTCGGGCAATCAGCCCCAGCATTTT. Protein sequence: CASSRQGSGNQPQHF. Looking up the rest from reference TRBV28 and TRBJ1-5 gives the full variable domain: DVKVTQSSRYLVKRTGEKVFLECVQDMDHENMFWYRQDPGLGLRLIYFSYDVKMKEKGDIPEGYSVSREKKERFSLILESASTNQTSMYLCASSRQGSGNQPQHFGDGTRLSIL.

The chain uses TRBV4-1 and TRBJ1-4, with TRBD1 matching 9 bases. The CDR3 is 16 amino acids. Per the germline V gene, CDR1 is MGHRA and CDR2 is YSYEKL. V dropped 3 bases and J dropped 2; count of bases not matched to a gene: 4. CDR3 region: CASSQTGGRTNEKLFF. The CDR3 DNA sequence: TGCGCCAGCAGCCAGACAGGGGGAAGGACTAATGAAAAACTGTTTTTT.

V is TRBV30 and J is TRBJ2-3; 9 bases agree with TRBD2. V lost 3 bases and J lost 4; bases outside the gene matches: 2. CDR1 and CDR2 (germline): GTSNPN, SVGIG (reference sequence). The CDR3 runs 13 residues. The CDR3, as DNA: TGTGCCTGGAGGGCTAGCGGGGCAGATACGCAGTATTTT. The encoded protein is CAWRASGADTQYF.

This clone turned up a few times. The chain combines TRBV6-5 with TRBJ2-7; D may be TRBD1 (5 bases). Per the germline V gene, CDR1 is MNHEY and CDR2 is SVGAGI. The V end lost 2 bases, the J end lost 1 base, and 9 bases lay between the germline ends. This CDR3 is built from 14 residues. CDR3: CASSYEGHSYEQYF. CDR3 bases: TGTGCCAGCAGTTACGAAGGACATTCCTACGAGCAGTACTTC.

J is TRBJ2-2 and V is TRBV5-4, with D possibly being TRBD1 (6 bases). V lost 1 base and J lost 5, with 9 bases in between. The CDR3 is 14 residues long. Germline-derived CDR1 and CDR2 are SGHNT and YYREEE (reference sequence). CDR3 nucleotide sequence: TGTGCCAGCAGCTTGACAGGGCGTACCGGGGAGCTGTTTTTT. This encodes CASSLTGRTGELFF.

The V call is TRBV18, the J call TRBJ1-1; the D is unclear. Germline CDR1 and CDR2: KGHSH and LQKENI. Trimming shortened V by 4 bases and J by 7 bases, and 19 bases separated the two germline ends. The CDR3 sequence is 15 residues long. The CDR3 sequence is CASSLNRLAPDEAFF. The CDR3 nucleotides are TGTGCCAGCTCACTGAACCGCTTGGCACCAGATGAAGCTTTCTTT.

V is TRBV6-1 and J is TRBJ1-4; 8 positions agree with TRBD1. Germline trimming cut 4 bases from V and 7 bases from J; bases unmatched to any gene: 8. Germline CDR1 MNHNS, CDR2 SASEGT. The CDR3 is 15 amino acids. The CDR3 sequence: CASSVGQGGTEKLFF. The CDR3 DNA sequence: TGTGCCAGCAGTGTAGGACAGGGCGGAACTGAAAAACTGTTTTTT.

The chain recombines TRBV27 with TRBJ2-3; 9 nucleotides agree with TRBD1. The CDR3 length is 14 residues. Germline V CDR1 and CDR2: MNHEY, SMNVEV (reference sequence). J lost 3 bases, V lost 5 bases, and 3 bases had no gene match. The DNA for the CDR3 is TGTGCCAGCAGTCAGGACAGGGGAACAGATACGCAGTATTTT. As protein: CASSQDRGTDTQYF.

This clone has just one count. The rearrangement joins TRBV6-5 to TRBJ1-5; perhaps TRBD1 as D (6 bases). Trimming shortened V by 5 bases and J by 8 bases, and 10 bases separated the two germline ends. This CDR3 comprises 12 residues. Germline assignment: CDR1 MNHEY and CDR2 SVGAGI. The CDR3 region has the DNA TGTGCCAGCAGTATAGGGGGAGAGCCCCAGCATTTT. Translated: CASSIGGEPQHF.

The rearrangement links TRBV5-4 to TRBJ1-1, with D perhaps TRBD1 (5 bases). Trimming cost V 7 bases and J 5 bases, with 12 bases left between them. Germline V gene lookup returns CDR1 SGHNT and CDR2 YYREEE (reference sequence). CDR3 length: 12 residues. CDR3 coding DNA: TGTGCCAGCCTTTCTGGGGGGACTGAAGCTTTCTTT. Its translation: CASLSGGTEAFF.

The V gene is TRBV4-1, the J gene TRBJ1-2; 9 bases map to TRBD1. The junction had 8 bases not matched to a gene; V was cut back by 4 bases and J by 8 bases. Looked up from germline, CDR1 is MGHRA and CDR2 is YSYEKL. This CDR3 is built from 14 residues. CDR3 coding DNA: TGCGCCAGCAGCCCAGGGGACAGGGTCCAAGGCTACACCTTC. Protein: CASSPGDRVQGYTF.

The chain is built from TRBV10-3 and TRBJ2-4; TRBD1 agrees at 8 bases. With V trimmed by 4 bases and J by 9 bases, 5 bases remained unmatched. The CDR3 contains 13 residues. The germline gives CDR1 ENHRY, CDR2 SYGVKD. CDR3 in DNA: TGTGCCATCAGTGGACAGGGGCTCGGCATTCAGTACTTC. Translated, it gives CAISGQGLGIQYF.

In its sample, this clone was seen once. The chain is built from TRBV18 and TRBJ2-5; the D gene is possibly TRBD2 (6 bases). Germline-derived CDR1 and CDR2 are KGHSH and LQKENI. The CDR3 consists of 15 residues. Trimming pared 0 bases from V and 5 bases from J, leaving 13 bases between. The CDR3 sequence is CASSPPGGARETQYF. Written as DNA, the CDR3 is TGTGCCAGCTCACCACCAGGCGGGGCGAGGGAGACCCAGTACTTC.

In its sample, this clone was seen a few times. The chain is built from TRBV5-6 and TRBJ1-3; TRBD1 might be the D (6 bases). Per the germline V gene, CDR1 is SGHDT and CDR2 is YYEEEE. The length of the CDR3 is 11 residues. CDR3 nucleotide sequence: TGTGCGACAGGCCGTGGAAACACCATATATTTT. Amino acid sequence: CATGRGNTIYF.

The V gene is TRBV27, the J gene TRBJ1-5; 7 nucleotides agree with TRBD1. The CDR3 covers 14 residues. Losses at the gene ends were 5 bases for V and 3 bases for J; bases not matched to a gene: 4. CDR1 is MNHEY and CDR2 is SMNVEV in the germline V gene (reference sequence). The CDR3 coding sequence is TGTGCCAGCAGTCGACAGGGTTTCAATCAGCCCCAGCATTTT. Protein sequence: CASSRQGFNQPQHF.

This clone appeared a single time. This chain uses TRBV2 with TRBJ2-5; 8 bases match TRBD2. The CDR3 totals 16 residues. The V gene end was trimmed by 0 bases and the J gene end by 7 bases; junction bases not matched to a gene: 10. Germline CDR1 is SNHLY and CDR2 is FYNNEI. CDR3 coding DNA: TGTGCCAGCAGTGAAGCGACTAGCGAGACGTGGGGGACCCAGTACTTC. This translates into CASSEATSETWGTQYF.

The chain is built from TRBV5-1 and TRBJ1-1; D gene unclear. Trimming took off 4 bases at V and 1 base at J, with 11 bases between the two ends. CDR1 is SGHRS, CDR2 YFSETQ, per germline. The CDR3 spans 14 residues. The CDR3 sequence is CASSHDNQNTEAFF. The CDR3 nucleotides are TGCGCCAGCAGCCATGACAACCAGAACACTGAAGCTTTCTTT.